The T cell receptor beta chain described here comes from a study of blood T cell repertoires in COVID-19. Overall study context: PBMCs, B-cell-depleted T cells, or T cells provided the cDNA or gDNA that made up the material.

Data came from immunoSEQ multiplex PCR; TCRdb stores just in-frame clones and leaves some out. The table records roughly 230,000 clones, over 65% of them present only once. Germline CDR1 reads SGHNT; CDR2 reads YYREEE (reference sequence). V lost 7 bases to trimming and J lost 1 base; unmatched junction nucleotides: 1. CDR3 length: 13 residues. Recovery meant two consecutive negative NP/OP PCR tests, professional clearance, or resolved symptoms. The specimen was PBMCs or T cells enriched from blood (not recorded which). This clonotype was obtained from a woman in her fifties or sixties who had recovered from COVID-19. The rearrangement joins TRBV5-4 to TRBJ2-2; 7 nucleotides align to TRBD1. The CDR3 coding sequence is TGTGCCAGCGGACAGGAGAACACCGGGGAGCTGTTTTTT. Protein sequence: CASGQENTGELFF.